This passage covers 10 T cell receptor beta chains from one sample sequenced in a study of control samples from healthy donors and cancer patients. The method was immunoSEQ multiplex PCR; TCRdb's version includes in-frame clones alone and lacks a portion of them. The sample includes approximately 70,000 clones, 89% seen only once; the top ten take around 5.1%. The specimen was PBMCs. These receptors were taken from a man in his sixties with colorectal cancer.

The chain couples TRBV1 to TRBJ2-1; the table's D call TRBD2 went unverified against the DNA. TRBV1 is described as a pseudogene. The CDR3 runs 16 residues. In DNA, the CDR3 is TGCACCAGCAGCCAGGGGACTAGCGGGGGGAACAATGAGCAGTTCTTC. Translation gives CTSSQGTSGGNNEQFF.

V usage is TRBV9 and J usage is TRBJ1-4; no reliable D call. CDR1 is SGDLS, CDR2 YYNGEE, per germline. The CDR3 is made up of 13 amino acids. V dropped 4 bases and J dropped 8 bases, with 12 bases sitting between them. The CDR3 region has the DNA TGTGCCAGCAGCCGGCGGGGAACCGAAAAACTGTTTTTT. Its translation: CASSRRGTEKLFF.

This clone has just one count. Other DNA sequences in this specimen translate into the identical CDR3. The chain links TRBV18 to TRBJ1-2; 7 nucleotides match TRBD1. The CDR3 contains 13 residues. Trimming cost V 3 bases and J 5 bases; bases outside gene matches: 3. CDR1 and CDR2 from the germline V gene are KGHSH and LQKENI. CDR3 DNA: TGTGCCAGCTCACCCGGACAGGATTATGGCTACACCTTC. Translating it yields CASSPGQDYGYTF.

This sequence joins TRBV14 and TRBJ1-1; D gene uncertain. The CDR3 is 13 residues long. Germline V gene sequence: CDR1 SGHDN, CDR2 FVKESK. V lost 4 bases to trimming and J lost 8 bases, with 14 bases between them. CDR3: CASSPQSGREAFF. The CDR3 DNA is TGTGCCAGCAGCCCCCAGTCCGGGAGAGAAGCTTTCTTT.

The chain joins TRBV11-1 to TRBJ2-5, with 7 bases identical to TRBD1. The CDR3 extends over 15 amino acids. Germline V gene data show CDR1 as SGHAT and CDR2 as FQDESV (reference sequence). The V and J ends lost 5 bases and 5 bases, in that order; junction bases with no gene match: 11. The CDR3 region has the DNA TGTGCCAGCAGCACCCGCGACAGGGATTGGGAGACCCAGTACTTC. Protein: CASSTRDRDWETQYF.

The chain is built from TRBV5-1 and TRBJ1-5; D ambiguous. Trimming left V 0 bases short and J 4 bases short, with 5 bases between. This CDR3 spans 13 amino acids. Germline-derived CDR1 and CDR2 are SGHRS and YFSETQ. Here the CDR3 reads CASSLGPNQPQHF. CDR3 sequence (DNA): TGCGCCAGCAGCTTGGGGCCTAATCAGCCCCAGCATTTT.

The chain links TRBV7-2 to TRBJ2-5, with TRBD2 matching over 10 bases. Germline trimming cut 3 bases from V and 4 bases from J; bases unmatched to any gene: 2. The CDR3 is 14 amino acids. The germline CDR1 and CDR2 sequences are SGHTA and FQGNSA. CDR3 protein: CASSFSSGGETQYF. CDR3 in DNA: TGTGCCAGCAGCTTCTCTAGCGGGGGAGAGACCCAGTACTTC.

The chain combines TRBV4-3 with TRBJ1-4, with 7 positions matching TRBD1. The CDR3 consists of 14 residues. The germline V gene has CDR1 LGHNA and CDR2 YSLEER. With 1 base clipped from V and 8 bases from J, the junction kept 4 bases outside the gene matches. As DNA, the CDR3 is TGCGCCAGCAGCCAAGGACAGGGAGGAGAAAAACTGTTTTTT. This encodes CASSQGQGGEKLFF.

The J gene is TRBJ2-7, the V gene TRBV4-1, with D maybe TRBD1 (7 bases). V lost 0 bases and J lost 3, with 15 bases in between. From germline, CDR1 is MGHRA and CDR2 YSYEKL. This CDR3 region has 16 residues. In nucleotides, the CDR3 is TGCGCCAGCAGCCAAGATGGGGAGGACAGGAACTACGAGCAGTACTTC. Translated: CASSQDGEDRNYEQYF.

The J gene is TRBJ1-1, the V gene TRBV15; D call uncertain. V was pared by 5 bases and J by 3 bases, with 10 bases between. Per the germline V gene, CDR1 is LNHNV and CDR2 is YYDKDF (reference sequence). The CDR3 extends over 13 amino acids. In DNA, the CDR3 is TGTGCCACCAGCCCCAGGTTGGACACTGAAGCTTTCTTT. As protein: CATSPRLDTEAFF.